This T cell receptor beta chain was recorded in a study of blood T cells in healthy people across ages. Study-level findings and limits: Those diversity estimates obtained from one million T cells were thought to be underestimates.

The second PCR ran about 7 to 12 cycles with a sample-barcoded 5' primer and J-beta primers. Each cDNA molecule, via a template-switch adaptor with 12 random nucleotides, was tagged. Each CDR3 protein gets one entry after TCRdb re-called the 5' RACE reads with MiXCR. The data contain over 700,000 distinct CDR3 sequences, around 25% of them singletons. This clonotype was picked up a small number of times. Antigen: not known. From germline, CDR1 is SEHNR and CDR2 FQNEAQ (reference sequence). The ends lost 4 bases at V and 7 bases at J; junction bases unmatched: 10. There are 15 residues in the CDR3. This sample also belongs to another study, concerning T cells of mothers and their children. That report notes: Over 9 million reads per mother and 2.5 million to 3 million per child were obtained.

Sequencing input: blood. The chain uses TRBV7-9 and TRBJ2-4, with 7 positions matching TRBD1. The receptor was isolated from a boy between 10 and 17 years old in good health. The CDR3 is CASSSSGSTGNIQYF. CDR3 sequence (DNA): TGTGCCAGCAGCTCTTCGGGGTCGACAGGGAACATTCAGTACTTC.